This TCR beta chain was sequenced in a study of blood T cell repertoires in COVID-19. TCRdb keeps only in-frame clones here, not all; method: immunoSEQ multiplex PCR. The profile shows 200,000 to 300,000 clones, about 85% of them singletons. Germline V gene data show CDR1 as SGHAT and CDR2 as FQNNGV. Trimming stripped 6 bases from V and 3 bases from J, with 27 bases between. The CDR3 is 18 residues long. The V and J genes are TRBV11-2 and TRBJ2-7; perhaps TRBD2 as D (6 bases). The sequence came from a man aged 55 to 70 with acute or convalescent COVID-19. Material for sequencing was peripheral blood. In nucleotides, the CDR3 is TGTGCCAGCAGTTCCTCCCGACTAGGTAGTAGGACTTTCTACGAGCAGTACTTC. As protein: CASSSSRLGSRTFYEQYF.